This TCR beta chain stems from a study of lymphopenia after photon versus proton radiotherapy (dated by TCRdb to about 2019). About the investigation overall: The study compared the immunological effects of photon versus proton radiation therapy in patients with gastrointestinal tumors who developed high-grade lymphopenia. The cohort comprised 15 to 20 patients with gastrointestinal tumors who received either photon or proton therapy and then developed lymphopenia. The goal of the study was to describe how the two radiation modalities differ in their effects on the immune system. Study-level results and caveats: After the lymphocyte count nadir, oligoclonal expansion, especially of CD8+ Temra cells, was observed in photon-treated repertoires, and the drop in diversity was driven by this expansion. Across the cohort, among patients who died, a greater drop in TCR diversity after the nadir was inversely correlated with overall survival time. The survival association was assessed only in patients who died, and better survival with proton therapy was presented by the authors as a possibility rather than a demonstrated result. Proton-treated patients stayed relatively stable during treatment, while photon-treated patients lost naive T cells and TCR diversity and gained effector/memory populations.

Library method: the immunoSEQ multiplex PCR assay. Deep sequencing of rearranged TCR beta loci, alongside multiparametric flow cytometry, was used to profile T cell repertoires. The immuneACCESS repertoire file appears here via TCRdb, limited to in-frame rearrangements. These files lack a portion of the clones; in checked studies, under half of the deficit traces to unresolved V genes, and the cause of the others is not known. The sample profile shows about 68,000 clones; approximately 91% of them were found once. About 3% of the sample is held by the ten biggest clonotypes. Concerning this clone itself: Its cognate antigen has yet to be identified. The record has no base qualities; no much larger clone is one base away.

Sample: peripheral blood, taken from a patient treated with photon-based radiotherapy. The receptor comes from a woman in her 70s with pancreatic cancer.

The bases read TGTGCCAGTAGTATAGGATCTCAGGGGACCCAGTACTTC. This codes for CASSIGSQGTQYF. The V and J segments used are TRBV19 and TRBJ2-5; the D gene is perhaps TRBD1, on 5 matching bases. CDR1 LNHDA and CDR2 SQIVND were looked up in the germline V gene (reference sequence). The CDR3 numbers 13 residues from cysteine through phenylalanine. Only the CDR3 region is kept as DNA, spanning 39 bases read in frame from base 1. V and J are truncated by 1 base and 7 bases respectively, leaving an intervening sequence of 10 bases.